The 15 T cell receptor beta chains below all came from one sample that was sequenced in a study of T cells in Graves' hyperthyroidism and ophthalmopathy. Amplified TCR beta CDR3 regions came from RNA transcripts. HTBI primers were used for first-round RT-PCR of the TCR CDR3. TCRdb fed the multiplex PCR reads into MiXCR, producing one record per CDR3 protein. The profile shows about 460,000 distinct CDR3 sequences, roughly 22% of them singletons. The sequenced sample was blood. Source of these receptors: a woman aged 65 to 85 with Graves' ophthalmopathy.

This clonotype was counted at least ten times. V and J are TRBV20-1 and TRBJ2-3, with 8 bases identical to TRBD2. This CDR3 contains 16 residues. From germline, CDR1 is DFQATT and CDR2 SNEGSKA (reference sequence). Trimming at V came to 2 bases and at J to 0 bases, leaving 7 bases not matched to a gene. CDR3 nucleotides: TGCAGTGCTAGAAGGGCTAGCGGGTTTAGCACAGATACGCAGTATTTT. Translation gives CSARRASGFSTDTQYF.

This clonotype has a count of ten or more. The chain employs TRBV2 and TRBJ1-1; maybe TRBD1 (6 bases). The germline CDR1 and CDR2 sequences are SNHLY and FYNNEI. This CDR3 is 15 amino acids long. V lost 4 bases and J 0 bases, leaving 12 bases between the germline ends. The DNA for the CDR3 is TGTGCCAGCAGTGCCGAAGGGGGGTTGAACACTGAAGCTTTCTTT. Translation gives CASSAEGGLNTEAFF. The full variable domain, with the rest looked up from reference TRBV2 and TRBJ1-1, is EPEVTQTPSHQVTQMGQEVILRCVPISNHLYFYWYRQILGQKVEFLVSFYNNEISEKSEIFDDQFSVERPDGSNFTLKIRSTKLEDSAMYFCASSAEGGLNTEAFFGQGTRLTVV.

The V and J genes are TRBV20-1 and TRBJ2-3; 9 nucleotides agree with TRBD2. The germline CDR1 and CDR2 sequences are DFQATT and SNEGSKA (reference sequence). The CDR3 length is 19 residues. V lost 3 bases, J lost 4 bases, and 20 bases stayed unmatched. CDR3 DNA: TGCAGTGCTAGGTTGGATGTAGCTAGCGGGACCCTCGGGGCAGATACGCAGTATTTT. It yields the protein CSARLDVASGTLGADTQYF.

This clonotype is a singleton in its sample. This CDR3 reads CASSLSGTGVVREQYF. The CDR3 nucleotides read TGTGCCAGCAGTTTATCGGGAACAGGGGTGGTGAGGGAGCAGTACTTC. The chain has TRBV27 and TRBJ2-7, with 7 nucleotides matching TRBD1. The V gene's germline CDR1 is MNHEY and CDR2 SMNVEV (reference sequence). Trimming cost V 0 bases and J 7 bases; bases outside gene matches: 12. The CDR3 has 16 amino acids.

This clonotype occurred a few times. V gene TRBV20-1 combines with J gene TRBJ2-1, with D possibly matching TRBD2 (6 bases). The CDR3 consists of 14 residues. Per the germline V gene, CDR1 is DFQATT and CDR2 is SNEGSKA (reference sequence). Trimming shortened V by 1 base and J by 0 bases, and 7 bases separated the two germline ends. DNA of the CDR3: TGCAGTGCTAGAGGGACTATCTCCTACAATGAGCAGTTCTTC. Translation gives CSARGTISYNEQFF.

The rearrangement links TRBV6-1 to TRBJ2-7; 10 bases line up with TRBD1. Unmatched junction bases numbered 5, after V lost 6 bases and J lost 6 bases. CDR3 length equals 13 residues. CDR1 is MNHNS and CDR2 is SASEGT in the germline V gene. CDR3 nucleotide sequence: TGTGCCAGCAGGGAGACAGGGGGCGGCGAGCAGTACTTC. Amino acids: CASRETGGGEQYF.

In this sample, this clonotype turned up a few times. The rearrangement joins TRBV3-1 to TRBJ2-3, with D perhaps TRBD2 (6 bases). CDR1 and CDR2 (germline): LGHDT, YNNKEL (reference sequence). The CDR3 sequence is 17 residues long. Trimming removed 1 base at V and 2 bases at J, with 16 bases between. CDR3 in DNA: TGTGCCAGCAGCCAAGGGTTTGGCGGACTACTCACAGATACGCAGTATTTT. Its protein product is CASSQGFGGLLTDTQYF.

A few counts support this clonotype. This sequence joins TRBV18 and TRBJ1-1, with D perhaps TRBD1 (5 bases). The CDR3 has 15 residues. Trimming cost V 6 bases and J 5 bases, with 19 bases left between them. The germline gives CDR1 KGHSH, CDR2 LQKENI. The DNA of the CDR3 is TGTGCCAGCTCCCTAGACCGGGGGGTCGGGACTGAAGCTTTCTTT. It is translated as CASSLDRGVGTEAFF.

There are a few counts of this clonotype. The chain uses TRBV10-3 and TRBJ2-1; D could derive from TRBD1 or TRBD2 (5 bases each). Trimming removed 6 bases at V and 5 bases at J, with 17 bases between. In germline, CDR1 is ENHRY, CDR2 SYGVKD. CDR3 size: 15 residues. This CDR3 is CAIRAGTNSNNEQFF. The CDR3 DNA reads TGTGCCATCAGGGCCGGGACCAACTCAAACAATGAGCAGTTCTTC.

This clonotype was seen many times. This chain joins TRBV10-3 and TRBJ1-1; 7 bases match TRBD1. The CDR3 has 12 amino acids. The trim removed 10 bases at V and 5 bases at J, leaving 7 bases unmatched. From germline, CDR1 is ENHRY and CDR2 SYGVKD. CDR3 protein: CATSDRDTEAFF. The CDR3 nucleotides read TGTGCCACTTCAGACAGGGATACTGAAGCTTTCTTT.

This clonotype was found many times. The chain recombines TRBV12-5 with TRBJ2-7, with D hard to call. CDR1 is LGHNT, CDR2 FRNRAP, per germline. This CDR3 is 13 amino acids long. Trimming shortened V by 6 bases and J by 2 bases, and 11 bases separated the two germline ends. DNA for the CDR3: TGTGCTAGTGGATCGACGGCCGCCTACGAGCAGTACTTC. Translated, it gives CASGSTAAYEQYF.

This clonotype has only a few counts. The chain employs TRBV24-1 and TRBJ2-1, with 14 nucleotides matching TRBD2. The germline V gene encodes CDR1 KGHDR and CDR2 SFDVKD. This CDR3 region has 16 residues. Germline trimming cut 4 bases from V and 7 bases from J; bases unmatched to any gene: 5. CDR3 residues: CATSEDRTSGRNEQFF. CDR3 sequence (DNA): TGTGCCACCAGTGAGGATCGGACTAGCGGGAGGAATGAGCAGTTCTTC.

In its sample, this clonotype was seen a few times. J is TRBJ2-7 and V is TRBV6-1, with D perhaps TRBD2 (5 bases). V gave up 6 bases and J gave up 11 bases, with 20 bases separating them. The germline V gene encodes CDR1 MNHNS and CDR2 SASEGT. The length of the CDR3 is 13 residues. The CDR3 sequence is CASRPALGLGEYF. The CDR3 DNA is TGTGCCAGCAGGCCCGCACTAGGCTTGGGAGAGTACTTC.

This clonotype was counted between two and nine times. The chain has TRBV3-1 and TRBJ2-3, with TRBD2 matching over 13 bases. The CDR3 has 16 amino acids. V lost 4 bases, J lost 6 bases, and 7 bases stayed unmatched. Per the germline V gene, CDR1 is LGHDT and CDR2 is YNNKEL (reference sequence). CDR3 in amino acids: CASSPGTSGMWDTQYF. The CDR3 DNA follows: TGTGCCAGCAGCCCCGGGACTAGCGGGATGTGGGATACGCAGTATTTT.

The gene calls are TRBV20-1 and TRBJ2-7; TRBD2 matches at 8 bases. The CDR3 is 13 amino acids. CDR1 is DFQATT and CDR2 is SNEGSKA in the germline V gene (reference sequence). V was clipped by 8 bases and J by 1 base; unmatched bases: 7. The CDR3 spells CSTNSGSSYEQYF. Written as DNA, the CDR3 is TGCAGTACGAACAGCGGGAGTTCCTACGAGCAGTACTTC.